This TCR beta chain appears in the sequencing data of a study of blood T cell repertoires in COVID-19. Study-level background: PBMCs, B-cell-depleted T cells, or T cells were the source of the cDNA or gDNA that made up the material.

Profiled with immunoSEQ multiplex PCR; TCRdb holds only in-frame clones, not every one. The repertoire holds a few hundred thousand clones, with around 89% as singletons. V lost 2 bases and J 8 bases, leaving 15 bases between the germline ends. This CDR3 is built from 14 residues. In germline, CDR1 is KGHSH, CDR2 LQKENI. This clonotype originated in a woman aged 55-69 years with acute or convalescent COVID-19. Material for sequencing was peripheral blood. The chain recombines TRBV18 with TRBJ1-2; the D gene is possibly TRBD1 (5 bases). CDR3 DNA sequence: TGTGCCAGCTCACCAGGCGGACAAACCCCCGGCTACACCTTC. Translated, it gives CASSPGGQTPGYTF.